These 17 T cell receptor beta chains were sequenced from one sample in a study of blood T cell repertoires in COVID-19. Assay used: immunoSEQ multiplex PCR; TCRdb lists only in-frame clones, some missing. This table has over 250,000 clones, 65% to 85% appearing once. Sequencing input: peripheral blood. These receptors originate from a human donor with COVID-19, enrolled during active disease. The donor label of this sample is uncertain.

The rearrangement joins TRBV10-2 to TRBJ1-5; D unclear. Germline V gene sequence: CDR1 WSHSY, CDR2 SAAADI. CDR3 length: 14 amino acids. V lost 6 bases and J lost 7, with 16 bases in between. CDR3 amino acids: CASRGGPQVQPQHF. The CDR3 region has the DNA TGCGCCAGCAGGGGAGGACCGCAGGTCCAGCCCCAGCATTTT.

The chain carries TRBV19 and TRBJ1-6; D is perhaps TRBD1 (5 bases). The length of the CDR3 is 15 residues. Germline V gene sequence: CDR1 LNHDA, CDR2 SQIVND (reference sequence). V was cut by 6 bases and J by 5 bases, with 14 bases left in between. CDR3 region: CASSQSQGDNSPLHF. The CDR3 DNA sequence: TGTGCCAGTAGCCAATCCCAGGGTGATAATTCACCCCTCCACTTT.

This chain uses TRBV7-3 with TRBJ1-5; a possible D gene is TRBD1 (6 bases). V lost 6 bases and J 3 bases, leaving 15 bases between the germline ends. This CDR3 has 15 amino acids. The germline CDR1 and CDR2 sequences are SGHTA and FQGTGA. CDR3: CASRFDRTVNQPQHF. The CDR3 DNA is TGTGCCAGCAGATTCGACCGGACAGTCAATCAGCCCCAGCATTTT.

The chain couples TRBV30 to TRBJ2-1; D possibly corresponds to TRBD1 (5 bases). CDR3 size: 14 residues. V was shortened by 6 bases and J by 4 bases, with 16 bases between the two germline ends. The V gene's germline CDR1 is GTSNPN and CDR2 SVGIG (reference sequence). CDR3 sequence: CACTLRTPYNEQFF. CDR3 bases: TGTGCCTGCACCCTCCGGACACCTTACAATGAGCAGTTCTTC.

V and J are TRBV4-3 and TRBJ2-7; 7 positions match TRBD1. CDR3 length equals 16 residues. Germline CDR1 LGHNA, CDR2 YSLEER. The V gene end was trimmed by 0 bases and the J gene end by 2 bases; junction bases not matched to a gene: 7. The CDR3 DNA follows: TGCGCCAGCAGCCAAGATCTTGGGACAGCGCCCTACGAGCAGTACTTC. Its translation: CASSQDLGTAPYEQYF.

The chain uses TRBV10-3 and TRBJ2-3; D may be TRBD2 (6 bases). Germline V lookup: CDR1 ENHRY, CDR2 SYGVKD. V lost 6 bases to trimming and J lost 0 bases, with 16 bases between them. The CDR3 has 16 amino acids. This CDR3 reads CAISWRDAASTDTQYF. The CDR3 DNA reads TGTGCCATCAGCTGGAGGGACGCCGCTAGCACAGATACGCAGTATTTT.

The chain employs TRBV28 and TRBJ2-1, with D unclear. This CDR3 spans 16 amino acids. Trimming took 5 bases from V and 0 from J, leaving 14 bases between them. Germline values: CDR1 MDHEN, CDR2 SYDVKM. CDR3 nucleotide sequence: TGTGCCAGCAGTCGATACCCTTGGAGCTCCTACAATGAGCAGTTCTTC. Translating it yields CASSRYPWSSYNEQFF.

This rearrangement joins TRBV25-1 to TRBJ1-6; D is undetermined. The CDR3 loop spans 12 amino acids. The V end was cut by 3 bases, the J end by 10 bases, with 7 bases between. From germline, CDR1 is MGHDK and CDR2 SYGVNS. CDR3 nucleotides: TGTGCCAGCAGTGATGGAGTCTCACCCCTCCACTTT. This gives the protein CASSDGVSPLHF. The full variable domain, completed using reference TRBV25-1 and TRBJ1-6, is EADIYQTPRYLVIGTGKKITLECSQTMGHDKMYWYQQDPGMELHLIHYSYGVNSTEKGDLSSESTVSRIRTEHFPLTLESARPSHTSQYLCASSDGVSPLHFGNGTRLTVT.

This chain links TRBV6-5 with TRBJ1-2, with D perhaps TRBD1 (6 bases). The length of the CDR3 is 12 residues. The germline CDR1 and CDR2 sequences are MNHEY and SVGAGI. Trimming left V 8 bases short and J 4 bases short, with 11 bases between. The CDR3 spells CASRQGSYGYTF. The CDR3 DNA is TGTGCCAGCCGCCAGGGGTCCTATGGCTACACCTTC.

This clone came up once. The CDR3 coding sequence is TGTGCAAGTCGCTTAGCGTCTCCCGGGACACCCTACGAGCAGTACTTC. As protein: CASRLASPGTPYEQYF. The rearrangement joins TRBV12-2 to TRBJ2-7; the table's D call, TRBD1, was not checked against the DNA. TRBV12-2 is described as a pseudogene. The CDR3 length is 16 residues.

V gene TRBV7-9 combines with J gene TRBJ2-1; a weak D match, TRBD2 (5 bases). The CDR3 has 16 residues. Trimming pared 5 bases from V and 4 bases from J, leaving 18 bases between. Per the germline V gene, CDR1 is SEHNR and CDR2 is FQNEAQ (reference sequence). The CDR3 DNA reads TGTGCCAGCAGCCCCCGTGGGAGCGGCGAGTACAATGAGCAGTTCTTC. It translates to CASSPRGSGEYNEQFF.

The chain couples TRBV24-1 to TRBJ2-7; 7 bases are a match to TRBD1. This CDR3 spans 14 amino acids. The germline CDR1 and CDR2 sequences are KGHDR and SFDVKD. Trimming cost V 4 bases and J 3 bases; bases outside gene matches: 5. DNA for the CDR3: TGTGCCACCAGTGACACCACAGGGGTCTACGAGCAGTACTTC. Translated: CATSDTTGVYEQYF.

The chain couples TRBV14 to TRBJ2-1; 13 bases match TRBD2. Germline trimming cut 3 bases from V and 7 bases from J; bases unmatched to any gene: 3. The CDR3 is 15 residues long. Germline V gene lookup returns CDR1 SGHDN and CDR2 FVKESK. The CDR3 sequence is CASSHRTSGRNEQFF. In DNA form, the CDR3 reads TGTGCCAGCAGCCACCGGACTAGCGGGAGAAATGAGCAGTTCTTC.

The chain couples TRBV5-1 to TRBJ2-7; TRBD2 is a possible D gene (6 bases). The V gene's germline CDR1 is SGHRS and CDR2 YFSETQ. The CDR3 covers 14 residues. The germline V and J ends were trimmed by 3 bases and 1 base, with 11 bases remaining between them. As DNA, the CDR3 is TGCGCCAGCAGCTCGGGAGCCGCTTCCTACGAGCAGTACTTC. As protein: CASSSGAASYEQYF.

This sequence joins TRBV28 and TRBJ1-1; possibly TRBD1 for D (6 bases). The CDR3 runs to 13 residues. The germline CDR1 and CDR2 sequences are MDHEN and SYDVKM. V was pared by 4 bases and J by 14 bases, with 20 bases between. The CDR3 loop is CASSSRGGDLPFF. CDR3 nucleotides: TGTGCCAGCAGTTCCCGAGGGGGGGACCTACCCTTCTTT.

CDR3 in DNA: TGCGCCAGCAGCTTGCGGCTAGCGGGAGCGAGTGGGGAGCTGTTTTTT. This translates into CASSLRLAGASGELFF. The chain combines TRBV5-1 with TRBJ2-2, with 10 bases matching TRBD2. The CDR3 runs 16 residues. Losses at the gene ends were 1 base for V and 8 bases for J; bases not matched to a gene: 8. Per germline, CDR1 SGHRS and CDR2 YFSETQ. Variable domain in full (rest from reference TRBV5-1 and TRBJ2-2): KAGVTQTPRYLIKTRGQQVTLSCSPISGHRSVSWYQQTPGQGLQFLFEYFSETQRNKGNFPGRFSGRQFSNSRSEMNVSTLELGDSALYLCASSLRLAGASGELFFGEGSRLTVL.

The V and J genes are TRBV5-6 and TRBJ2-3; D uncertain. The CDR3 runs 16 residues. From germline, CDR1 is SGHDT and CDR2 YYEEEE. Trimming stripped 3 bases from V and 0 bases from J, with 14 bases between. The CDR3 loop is CASSSAGRRSTDTQYF. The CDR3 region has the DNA TGTGCCAGCAGCTCCGCAGGCAGGCGAAGCACAGATACGCAGTATTTT.